Listed below are T cell receptor beta chains from one sample, sequenced in a study of blood T cell repertoires in COVID-19. Assay: immunoSEQ multiplex PCR; the TCRdb copy retains only in-frame clones and omits some. The sample consists of approximately 350,000 clones, around 89% of them appearing once. Sample: PBMCs or T cells enriched from blood (not recorded which). The receptors were gathered from a man younger than 35 who had recovered from COVID-19. CDR3s include the opening cysteine and the closing phenylalanine or tryptophan. Fields, in order: CDR3 length, D gene, V gene, clone size, J gene, CDR3 protein, CDR3 DNA. A D gene is named only where the DNA matches it firmly. For some rows the clone size is stated as once, few or many, or as a class when expanded; others skip it.

14,-,TRBV24-1,-,TRBJ2-6,CATSDDRGANVLTF,TGTGCCACCAGTGACGACAGGGGGGCCAACGTCCTGACTTTC
14,-,TRBV11-2,-,TRBJ1-1,CASSTQTGGTEAFF,TGTGCCAGCAGCACCCAGACAGGAGGCACTGAAGCTTTCTTT
16,TRBD1,TRBV27,-,TRBJ2-5,CASSHLSHRGVETQYF,TGTGCCAGCAGTCACCTATCGCACAGGGGAGTGGAGACCCAGTACTTC
16,-,TRBV4-1,-,TRBJ2-3,CASSQDLRGYTDTQYF,TGCGCCAGCAGCCAAGATCTACGGGGGTACACAGATACGCAGTATTTT
12,-,TRBV10-1,-,TRBJ1-2,CASPGINYGYTF,TGCGCCAGCCCCGGGATCAACTATGGCTACACCTTC
14,TRBD1,TRBV6-5,-,TRBJ1-1,CASSIEGAITEAFF,TGTGCCAGCAGCATCGAGGGGGCCATCACTGAAGCTTTCTTT
15,-,TRBV7-9,-,TRBJ2-3,CASSVDWRPTDTQYF,TGTGCCAGCAGCGTCGACTGGCGGCCCACAGATACGCAGTATTTT
16,-,TRBV18,few,TRBJ1-4,CASSRNADSTNEKLFF,TGTGCCAGCTCACGCAACGCGGACTCAACTAATGAAAAACTGTTTTTT
16,TRBD2,TRBV2,few,TRBJ2-5,CASRGTSGRHYETQYF,TGTGCCAGCAGAGGGACTAGCGGGAGACATTATGAGACCCAGTACTTC
13,-,TRBV3-1/TRBV3-2,-,TRBJ1-2,CASSQESGYGYTF,TGTGCCAGCAGCCAAGAGTCAGGGTACGGCTACACCTTC
13,-,TRBV10-2,-,TRBJ2-3,CASSGQLTDTQYF,TGCGCCAGCAGTGGGCAGTTGACAGATACGCAGTATTTT
16,TRBD1,TRBV6-1,-,TRBJ2-3,CASSEYSVTGGDTQYF,TGTGCCAGCAGTGAATATAGCGTGACAGGGGGAGATACGCAGTATTTT
15,TRBD1,TRBV6-5,-,TRBJ2-2,CASSFQGQATGELFF,TGTGCCAGCAGTTTCCAGGGACAGGCCACCGGGGAGCTGTTTTTT
14,-,TRBV18,-,TRBJ1-5,CASSPRQGNQPQHF,TGTGCCAGCTCACCAAGGCAGGGCAATCAGCCCCAGCATTTT
13,-,TRBV2,-,TRBJ2-7,CASSATESYEQYF,TGTGCCAGCAGTGCCACAGAGAGTTACGAGCAGTACTTC
14,-,TRBV27,-,TRBJ2-7,CASSMRQLDYEQYF,TGTGCCAGCAGTATGAGACAGTTAGACTACGAGCAGTACTTC
15,-,TRBV7-9,-,TRBJ2-7,CASSLEGGKQQEQYF,TGTGCCAGCAGCTTAGAAGGGGGTAAGCAGCAAGAGCAGTACTTC
16,TRBD2,TRBV7-2,-,TRBJ2-1,CASSPHLAGGYNEQFF,TGTGCCAGCAGCCCCCATCTAGCGGGAGGGTACAATGAGCAGTTCTTC
14,TRBD1,TRBV2,-,TRBJ1-5,CASRDRGGNQPQHF,TGTGCCAGCAGGGACAGGGGTGGCAATCAGCCCCAGCATTTT
13,-,TRBV24-1,once,TRBJ2-3,CATSDPGTDTQYF,TGTGCCACCAGTGACCCCGGGACAGATACGCAGTATTTT
15,-,TRBV7-9,-,TRBJ1-2,CASSPSSGGNYGYTF,TGTGCCAGCAGCCCTAGCTCGGGGGGAAACTATGGCTACACCTTC
15,-,TRBV7-9,-,TRBJ2-7,CASSLQGLGSYEQYF,TGTGCCAGCAGCTTACAGGGCCTCGGCTCCTACGAGCAGTACTTC
13,-,TRBV12-3/TRBV12-4,-,TRBJ1-4,CASTPRRAEKLFF,TGTGCCAGCACCCCTAGGAGGGCCGAAAAACTGTTTTTT
16,TRBD2,TRBV27,-,TRBJ2-1,CASRRSGLAAYNEQFF,TGTGCCAGCAGAAGATCCGGACTAGCGGCCTACAATGAGCAGTTCTTC
15,-,TRBV4-1,-,TRBJ1-6,CASSQGKDSYSPLHF,TGCGCCAGCAGCCAAGGAAAGGACAGTTATTCACCCCTCCACTTT
13,-,TRBV6-5,once,TRBJ2-7,CASSYSIGAEQYF,TGTGCCAGCAGTTACTCGATAGGGGCCGAGCAGTACTTC
15,TRBD1,TRBV11-1,once,TRBJ2-5,CASSFLTGAAETQYF,TGTGCCAGCAGCTTCCTGACAGGGGCGGCAGAGACCCAGTACTTC
14,-,TRBV9,-,TRBJ1-6,CASSARGNNSPLHF,TGTGCCAGCAGCGCCAGGGGCAATAATTCACCCCTCCACTTT
13,TRBD1,TRBV6-5,-,TRBJ2-7,CASRRQGYGEQYF,TGTGCCTCCCGACGACAGGGTTACGGAGAGCAGTACTTC
15,TRBD1,TRBV19,-,TRBJ1-6,CASSIGRRGYSPLHF,TGTGCCAGTAGTATAGGGCGCAGGGGGTATTCACCCCTCCACTTT
16,TRBD2,TRBV7-6,-,TRBJ2-3,CVSSRVAGASTDTQYF,TGTGTCAGCAGCCGAGTAGCGGGAGCGAGCACAGATACGCAGTATTTT
15,-,TRBV10-3,few,TRBJ1-5,CAISERHSSNQPQHF,TGTGCCATCAGTGAGAGACACTCCAGCAATCAGCCCCAGCATTTT
14,-,TRBV7-2,-,TRBJ2-7,CASSFQGGSYEQYF,TGTGCCAGCAGCTTCCAGGGGGGCTCCTACGAGCAGTACTTC
16,TRBD1,TRBV7-9,-,TRBJ2-7,CASSLSGLRGTYEQYF,TGTGCCAGCAGCTTATCGGGCCTCAGGGGGACCTACGAGCAGTACTTC
15,TRBD1,TRBV2,-,TRBJ2-3,CASRVGQGSTDTQYF,TGTGCCAGCAGAGTAGGACAGGGGTCCACAGATACGCAGTATTTT
15,TRBD2,TRBV4-3,-,TRBJ2-5,CASSQENRDYETQYF,TGCGCCAGCAGCCAAGAGAACCGGGACTACGAGACCCAGTACTTC
13,-,TRBV12-3/TRBV12-4,-,TRBJ2-7,CASSFSEGVGQYF,TGTGCCAGCAGTTTCAGCGAGGGAGTGGGGCAGTACTTC
14,-,TRBV5-1,-,TRBJ2-3,CASSLASFPDTQYF,TGCGCCAGCAGCTTGGCGAGTTTCCCAGATACGCAGTATTTT
12,-,TRBV2,-,TRBJ1-5,CASTTGNQPQHF,TGTGCCAGCACGACGGGGAATCAGCCCCAGCATTTT
14,TRBD2,TRBV5-6,-,TRBJ2-2,CASSPRGRSGELFF,TGTGCCAGCAGCCCGCGGGGGAGGTCCGGGGAGCTGTTTTTT
13,-,TRBV3-1/TRBV3-2,-,TRBJ2-1,CASSPPADNEQFF,TGTGCCAGCAGCCCCCCAGCGGACAATGAGCAGTTCTTC
15,TRBD2,TRBV10-3,-,TRBJ2-7,CAIRPGLAGNYEQYF,TGTGCCATCAGACCGGGACTAGCGGGAAACTACGAGCAGTACTTC